Described below is a single TCR beta chain sequence and its context. Its antigen is undetermined. Some second doses came at about 4 weeks and others at about 12 weeks; these were pooled. This record comes from a study of T cell responses to AZD1222 COVID-19 vaccine. Germline values: CDR1 SGHNT, CDR2 YYREEE (reference sequence). After removal of 4 bases from V and 3 bases from J, the junction contained 14 bases not matched to a gene. The CDR3 is made up of 18 amino acids. Produced via immunoSEQ multiplex PCR; TCRdb's table is partial and in-frame only. The sample has tens of thousands of clones; 92% are singletons. Study-wide results and caveats: Close to half of all spike-specific TCRs reportedly target regions of the variants that are unmutated.

The V gene is TRBV5-4, the J gene TRBJ2-7; 12 positions agree with TRBD2. The sample here was peripheral blood, taken 28 days after the second AZD1222 dose. The receptor was derived from an adult who received the AZD1222 COVID-19 vaccine. The CDR3 sequence is CASSPRLPTSGGLYEQYF. CDR3 DNA sequence: TGTGCCAGCAGCCCCCGGCTCCCGACTAGCGGGGGCCTCTACGAGCAGTACTTC. The full variable domain, completed using reference TRBV5-4 and TRBJ2-7, is ETGVTQSPTHLIKTRGQQVTLRCSSQSGHNTVSWYQQALGQGPQFIFQYYREEENGRGNFPPRFSGLQFPNYSSELNVNALELDDSALYLCASSPRLPTSGGLYEQYFGPGTRLTVT.